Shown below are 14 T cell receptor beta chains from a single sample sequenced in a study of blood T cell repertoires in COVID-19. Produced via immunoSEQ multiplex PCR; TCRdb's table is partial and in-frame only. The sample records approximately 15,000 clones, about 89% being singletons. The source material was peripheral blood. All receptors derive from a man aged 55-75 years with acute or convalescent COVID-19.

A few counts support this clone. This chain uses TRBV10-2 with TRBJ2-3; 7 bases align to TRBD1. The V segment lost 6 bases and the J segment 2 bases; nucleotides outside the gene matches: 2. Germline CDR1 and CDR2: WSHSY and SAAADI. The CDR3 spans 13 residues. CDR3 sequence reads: CASRQGVTDTQYF. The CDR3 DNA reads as TGCGCCAGCAGGCAGGGGGTCACAGATACGCAGTATTTT.

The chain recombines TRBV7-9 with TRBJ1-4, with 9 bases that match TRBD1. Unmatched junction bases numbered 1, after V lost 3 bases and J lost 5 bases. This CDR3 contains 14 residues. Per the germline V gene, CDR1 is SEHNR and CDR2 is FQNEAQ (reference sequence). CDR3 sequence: CASSLTGGNEKLFF. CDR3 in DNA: TGTGCCAGCAGCTTGACAGGGGGAAATGAAAAACTGTTTTTT.

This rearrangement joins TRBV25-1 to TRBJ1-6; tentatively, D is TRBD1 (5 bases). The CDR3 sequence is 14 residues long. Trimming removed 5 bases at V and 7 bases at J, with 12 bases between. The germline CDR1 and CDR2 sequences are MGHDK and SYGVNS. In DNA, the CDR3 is TGTGCCAGCAGTAGGGGCGGGAAGAATTCACCCCTCCACTTT. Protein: CASSRGGKNSPLHF.

The CDR3 nucleotides read TGCGCCAGCAGCTCGGAGGGGGGGAGAAACTATGGCTACACCTTC. Translated, it gives CASSSEGGRNYGYTF. The chain uses TRBV5-1 and TRBJ1-2; perhaps TRBD1 as D (6 bases). CDR3 length: 15 residues. Germline CDR1 reads SGHRS; CDR2 reads YFSETQ. V lost 3 bases, J lost 2 bases, and 14 bases lay in between.

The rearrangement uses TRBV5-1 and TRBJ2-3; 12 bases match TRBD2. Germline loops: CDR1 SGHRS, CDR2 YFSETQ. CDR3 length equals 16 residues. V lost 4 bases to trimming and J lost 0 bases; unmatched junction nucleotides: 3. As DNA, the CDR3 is TGCGCCAGCAGCGCAGGGACTAGCGGGAGCACAGATACGCAGTATTTT. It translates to CASSAGTSGSTDTQYF.

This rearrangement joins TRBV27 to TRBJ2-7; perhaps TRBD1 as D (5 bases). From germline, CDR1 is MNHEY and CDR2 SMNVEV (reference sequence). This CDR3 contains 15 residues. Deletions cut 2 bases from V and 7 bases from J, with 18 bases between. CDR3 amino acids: CASSLRPGPNREQYF. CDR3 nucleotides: TGTGCCAGCAGTTTACGCCCAGGGCCGAATAGGGAGCAGTACTTC.

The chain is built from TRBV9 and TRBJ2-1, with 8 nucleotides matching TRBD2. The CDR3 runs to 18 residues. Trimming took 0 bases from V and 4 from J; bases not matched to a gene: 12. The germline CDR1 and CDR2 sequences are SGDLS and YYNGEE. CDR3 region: CASSVAPLGGGTYNEQFF. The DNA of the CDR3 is TGTGCCAGCAGCGTAGCTCCACTCGGCGGGGGGACGTACAATGAGCAGTTCTTC. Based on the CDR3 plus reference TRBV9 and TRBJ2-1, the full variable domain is DSGVTQTPKHLITATGQRVTLRCSPRSGDLSVYWYQQSLDQGLQFLIQYYNGEERAKGNILERFSAQQFPDLHSELNLSSLELGDSALYFCASSVAPLGGGTYNEQFFGPGTRLTVL.

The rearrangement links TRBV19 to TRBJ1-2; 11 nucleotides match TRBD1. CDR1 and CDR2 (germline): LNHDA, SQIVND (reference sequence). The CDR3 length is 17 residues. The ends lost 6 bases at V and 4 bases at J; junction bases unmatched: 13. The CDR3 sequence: CASSPRPTGTGGYGYTF. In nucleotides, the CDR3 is TGTGCCAGTAGCCCCCGGCCTACAGGGACAGGGGGCTATGGCTACACCTTC.

The CDR3 region has the DNA TGTGCCAGCACCCCAGGGACCAGGGGGGAGACCCAGTACTTC. Translating it yields CASTPGTRGETQYF. The chain has TRBV6-5 and TRBJ2-5, with 7 bases matching TRBD1. Germline trimming cut 7 bases from V and 5 bases from J; bases unmatched to any gene: 10. The length of the CDR3 is 14 residues. Looked up from germline, CDR1 is MNHEY and CDR2 is SVGAGI.

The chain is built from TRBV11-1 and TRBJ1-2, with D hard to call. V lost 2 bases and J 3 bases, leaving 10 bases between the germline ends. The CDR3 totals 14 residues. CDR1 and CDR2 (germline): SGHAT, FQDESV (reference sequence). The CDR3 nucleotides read TGTGCCAGCAGCTTAACTACCGCTGACTATGGCTACACCTTC. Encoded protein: CASSLTTADYGYTF.

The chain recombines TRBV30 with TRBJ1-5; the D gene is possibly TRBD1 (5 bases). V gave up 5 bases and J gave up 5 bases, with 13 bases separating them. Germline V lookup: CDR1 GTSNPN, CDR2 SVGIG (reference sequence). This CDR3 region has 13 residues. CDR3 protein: CAWGAGLDQPQHF. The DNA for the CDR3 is TGTGCCTGGGGGGCGGGGTTGGATCAGCCCCAGCATTTT. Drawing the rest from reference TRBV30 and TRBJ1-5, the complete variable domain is SQTIHQWPATLVQPVGSPLSLECTVEGTSNPNLYWYRQAAGRGLQLLFYSVGIGQISSEVPQNLSASRPQDRQFILSSKKLLLSDSGFYLCAWGAGLDQPQHFGDGTRLSIL.

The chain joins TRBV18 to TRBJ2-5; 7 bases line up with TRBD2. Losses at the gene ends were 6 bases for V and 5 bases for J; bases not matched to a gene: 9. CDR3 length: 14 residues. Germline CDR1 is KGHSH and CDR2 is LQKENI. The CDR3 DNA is TGTGCCAGCTCGCCTAGCCCAGCGGGGGAGACCCAGTACTTC. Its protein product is CASSPSPAGETQYF.

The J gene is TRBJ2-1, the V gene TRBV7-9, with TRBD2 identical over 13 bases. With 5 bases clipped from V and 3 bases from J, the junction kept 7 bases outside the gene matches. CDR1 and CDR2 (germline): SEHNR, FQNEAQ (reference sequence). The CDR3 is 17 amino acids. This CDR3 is CASSPRTSGGHYNEQFF. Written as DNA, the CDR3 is TGTGCCAGCAGCCCCCGGACTAGCGGGGGCCACTACAATGAGCAGTTCTTC.

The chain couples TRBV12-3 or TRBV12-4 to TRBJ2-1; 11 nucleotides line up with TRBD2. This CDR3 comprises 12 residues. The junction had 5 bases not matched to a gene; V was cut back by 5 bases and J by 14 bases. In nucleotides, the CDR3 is TGTGCCAGCAGTACCTCTAGCGGGAGGAAGTTCTTC. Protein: CASSTSSGRKFF.